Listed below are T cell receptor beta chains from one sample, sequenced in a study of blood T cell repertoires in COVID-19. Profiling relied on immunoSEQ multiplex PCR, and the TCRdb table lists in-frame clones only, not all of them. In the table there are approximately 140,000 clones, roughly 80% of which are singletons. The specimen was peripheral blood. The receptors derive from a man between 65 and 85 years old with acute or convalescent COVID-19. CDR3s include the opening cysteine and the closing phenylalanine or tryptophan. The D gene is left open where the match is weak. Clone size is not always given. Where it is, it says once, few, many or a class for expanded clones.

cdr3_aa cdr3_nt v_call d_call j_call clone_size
CASSQEVRGNSPLHF TGTGCCAGCAGCCAAGAAGTCCGGGGTAATTCACCCCTCCACTTT TRBV14 NA TRBJ1-6 NA
CASSPLVPGLAGGRQETQYF TGCGCCAGCAGCCCCCTCGTCCCGGGACTAGCGGGGGGGCGCCAAGAGACCCAGTACTTC TRBV4-1 TRBD2 TRBJ2-5 NA
CASSSGRDRGNEQFF TGTGCCAGCAGCTCGGGCCGGGACAGGGGGAATGAGCAGTTCTTC TRBV7-9 TRBD1 TRBJ2-1 NA
CASGLGGGETQYF TGTGCTAGTGGCCTTGGGGGGGGAGAGACCCAGTACTTC TRBV12-5 TRBD2 TRBJ2-5 once
CASSRSFSSDTGELFF TGCGCCAGCAGCCGGTCGTTTTCTAGCGACACCGGGGAGCTGTTTTTT TRBV5-1 NA TRBJ2-2 NA
CASRADRGATNEKLFF TGTGCCAGCAGAGCCGACCGAGGAGCAACTAATGAAAAACTGTTTTTT TRBV6-6 NA TRBJ1-4 NA
CASSTWGGTSGYTGELFF TGTGCCAGCAGTACTTGGGGGGGGACAAGTGGGTACACCGGGGAGCTGTTTTTT TRBV28 NA TRBJ2-2 NA
CSVDRDTPRGNQPQHF TGCAGCGTTGATCGGGACACCCCGAGGGGCAATCAGCCCCAGCATTTT TRBV29-1 NA TRBJ1-5 once
CASSFLTRGADTQYF TGTGCCAGCAGTTTTTTGACCCGAGGCGCAGATACGCAGTATTTT TRBV6-1 NA TRBJ2-3 NA
CASSVAPPWTGAYNEQFF TGTGCCAGCAGCGTAGCTCCGCCCTGGACAGGGGCCTACAATGAGCAGTTCTTC TRBV9 TRBD1 TRBJ2-1 few
CASSPTINRLFF TGTGCCAGCAGTCCTACTATTAATCGCCTGTTTTTT TRBV28 NA TRBJ1-4 NA
CASSSRVLSGNTIYF TGTGCCAGCAGCTCCCGGGTTCTCTCTGGAAACACCATATATTTT TRBV7-8 NA TRBJ1-3 NA
CASSFASRGYEQYF TGTGCCAGCAGCTTTGCGAGCAGGGGTTACGAGCAGTACTTC TRBV5-5 NA TRBJ2-7 NA
CASSPNWDSKDYTF TGTGCCAGCAGTCCCAACTGGGACAGTAAGGACTACACCTTC TRBV6-5 TRBD1 TRBJ1-2 few
CATSRDPRAGNTIYF TGTGCCACCAGCAGAGATCCCAGGGCTGGAAACACCATATATTTT TRBV15 NA TRBJ1-3 NA
CATGASDPKQTQYF TGTGCCACCGGGGCCAGTGACCCCAAACAGACCCAGTACTTC TRBV24-1 NA TRBJ2-5 NA
CASSPPVTSGYNEQFF TGCGCCAGCAGCCCACCCGTTACTAGCGGCTACAATGAGCAGTTCTTC TRBV5-1 TRBD2 TRBJ2-1 NA
CASSFSGQPQHF TGTGCCAGCAGTTTCTCGGGTCAGCCCCAGCATTTT TRBV28 NA TRBJ1-5 NA
CASSLWIPGQGYYGYTF TGTGCCAGCAGTTTATGGATTCCGGGACAGGGCTACTATGGCTACACCTTC TRBV27 TRBD1 TRBJ1-2 NA
CASSPTGTSGPDTQYF TGCGCCAGCAGCCCGACCGGGACTAGCGGACCAGATACGCAGTATTTT TRBV5-1 TRBD2 TRBJ2-3 NA
CASSAGLALSTDTQYF TGTGCCAGCAGTGCGGGACTAGCGCTTAGCACAGATACGCAGTATTTT TRBV25-1 TRBD2 TRBJ2-3 NA
CAIRDSGGGNQPQHF TGTGCCATCAGGGACTCAGGCGGGGGCAATCAGCCCCAGCATTTT TRBV10-3 NA TRBJ1-5 NA
CASSLPTGGNQPQHF TGTGCCAGCAGTTTACCAACAGGGGGCAATCAGCCCCAGCATTTT TRBV28 TRBD1 TRBJ1-5 NA